This T cell receptor (beta chain) appears in the sequencing data of a study of cytomegalovirus exposure and HLA in healthy donors. A few counts support this clone. What it binds is unknown. Points from the study as a whole: It was reported that TCR beta sequences correctly inferred the HLA-A and HLA-B alleles for most subjects.

Germline CDR1 reads SGHDN; CDR2 reads FVKESK. The CDR3 length is 14 residues. Trimming at V came to 7 bases and at J to 3 bases, leaving 8 bases not matched to a gene. PCR employed 60 Vbeta and 13 Jbeta primers. TCRdb's table, derived via immunoSEQ multiplex PCR, lists solely in-frame clones and lacks some. The table lists 130,000 or so clones, about 70% of them singletons, with 6% to 8% in the top ten. The chain uses TRBV14 and TRBJ1-1; 7 bases agree with TRBD1. Material for sequencing was PBMCs. The source of this sequence is a male donor in good health and CMV-seronegative. CDR3 protein: CASTRPGGHTEAFF. The DNA for the CDR3 is TGTGCCAGCACCCGGCCAGGGGGTCACACTGAAGCTTTCTTT.